This T cell receptor (beta chain) was found in a study of the immune and genomic landscape of osteosarcoma (dated by TCRdb to the early 2020s). At the level of the whole study: The overall cohort comprised around 48 pediatric and adult patients with high-grade osteosarcoma, with a median age at diagnosis of approximately 29 years (range 5-81). To characterize the osteosarcoma immunogenomic landscape, TCR sequencing results were integrated with transcriptome, protein array and immunostaining data. A couple of samples from the same tumor site were contributed by each of three patients. Patients in the overall cohort were roughly 60% male, and around 77% presented with localized disease at diagnosis. The cohort was enriched for poor-risk disease, with approximately 79% showing unfavorable pathologic response to standard therapy and approximately 64% deceased. An explanation for the limited clinical activity of immune checkpoint inhibitors in osteosarcoma was sought in the study. To define immunogenic potential, the study profiled osteosarcoma specimens using whole genome, RNA and T-cell receptor sequencing along with immunohistochemistry and reverse phase protein arrays.

The specimens were post-treatment primary, local recurrence and metastasis tumors obtained from patients with a poor prognosis. TCR beta chain CDR3 regions were immunosequenced using the ImmunoSEQ Assay (Adaptive Biotechnologies). From the authors' description of their analysis: The ImmunoSEQ Analyzer platform was used to export TCRB rearrangements, read counts, read proportions and gene usage. T-cell clonality was calculated from productive rearrangements as 1 minus Pielou's evenness. In the clonal space homeostasis analysis, clonotypes were sorted into rare, small, medium, large or hyperexpanded (0.01 to 1 of the repertoire) bins. TCR productive clonality was compared across immune clusters C1, C2 and C3 using the Wilcoxon rank sum test. The table was pulled from immuneACCESS by TCRdb, which kept in-frame rearrangements only. Such tables lose some clones; where checked, under half of the loss comes from unresolved V genes, and the rest has no known cause. From that table come the V and J calls and clone size; the DNA was used to work out D and trimming. This sample lists some 10,000 clones; 60% to 75% were detected once. Of the sample, roughly 18% falls within the top ten clones.

The full study reports these points: Although TCR productive clonality was higher in the immune-hot C3 cluster than in the cold C1 cluster, TCR productive clonality was still low overall. No statistical method determined sample size because osteosarcoma is rare and all possible samples were collected. Alongside the frozen tumor specimens, matched blood was collected from only a couple of patients. In five cases, the repertoire was dominated by a single hyperexpanded clone, and fewer than 100 T-cell clonotypes were detected in all five cases. Productive TCR clonality was found to be low overall, with an average of 0.09 and a maximum of 0.3, which suggested limited T-cell clonal expansion. Rather than matched normal tissue, external data from normal skin and healthy peripheral blood provided the clonality benchmarks.

Counted from cysteine to phenylalanine, this CDR3 has 15 amino acids. Only the CDR3 DNA stays, 45 bases, in frame from base 1. The germline V gene supplies CDR1 MGHRA and CDR2 YSYEKL. In the case of this clone: There is no known antigen for this receptor. No much larger clonotype is one base removed from it; base qualities were not supplied.

The TCR was taken from a human donor with osteosarcoma. The chain couples TRBV4-1 to TRBJ2-5, with 12 bases aligning to TRBD1. The assigned J gene may be wrong: the sequence end matches TRBJ2-7 better. The sequencing input was osteosarcoma tumor tissue from the lung. Here the CDR3 is given as CASSPTGQGAGEQYF. The DNA reads TGCGCCAGCAGCCCGACGGGACAGGGGGCGGGCGAGCAGTACTTC.